The rows below give T cell receptor beta chains drawn from one sample of a study of T cells in Graves' hyperthyroidism and ophthalmopathy. One entry per CDR3 protein results from TCRdb running MiXCR on the multiplex PCR reads. This table has 300,000 to 450,000 distinct CDR3 sequences, over 10% appearing once. Sequenced: blood. These receptors all stem from a woman aged 18-30 years with Graves' hyperthyroidism. Each CDR3 is given with its conserved first and last residue. The D gene is left open where the match is weak. Clone size is stated in some rows and not others, as once, few, many or a class when expanded.

TGCAGTGCAGGACAGGAGTTCTACGAGCAGTACTTC	CSAGQEFYEQYF	TRBV20-1	TRBD1	few	TRBJ2-7
TGTGCCAGCAGTGACGAGCGGGGGACTATAAATGAGCAGTTCTTC	CASSDERGTINEQFF	TRBV2	TRBD2	many	TRBJ2-1
TGCAGTGCTACTAGGGGGTCTGACTATGGCTACACCTTC	CSATRGSDYGYTF	TRBV20-1	NA	once	TRBJ1-2
TGTGCCAGCAGTTTATTGGGGAGTCGCAATCAGCCCCAGCATTTT	CASSLLGSRNQPQHF	TRBV12-3/TRBV12-4	NA	NA	TRBJ1-5
TGCAGTGCCCAAACAGGGACGGGTACTGAAGCTTTCTTT	CSAQTGTGTEAFF	TRBV20-1	NA	many	TRBJ1-1
TGCGCCAGCAGCTGGACCAGGGGAGGGGACACTGAAGCTTTCTTT	CASSWTRGGDTEAFF	TRBV5-1	NA	many	TRBJ1-1
TGTGCCAGCAGTCCGGGGCGGACGGACTATGGCTACACCTTC	CASSPGRTDYGYTF	TRBV28	NA	many	TRBJ1-2
TGTGCCAGCAGCCTAGCTAGCGGCCTATTAAGGGGGCAGTTCTTC	CASSLASGLLRGQFF	TRBV28	TRBD2	many	TRBJ2-1
TGTGCCAGCAGTGACCAGCAGGCTCCCAGAAGTGGCTACACCTTC	CASSDQQAPRSGYTF	TRBV2	NA	medium-sized	TRBJ1-2
TGTGCCAGCTCACCAATCGGCAGCAGCTCCTACGAGCAGTACTTC	CASSPIGSSSYEQYF	TRBV18	NA	many	TRBJ2-7
TGCCGGCAAAGCGCCTCCTCCTACGAGCAGTACTTC	CRQSASSYEQYF	TRBV19	NA	NA	TRBJ2-7
TGTGCCAGCAGCCGCCCGGATTACAATGAGCAGTTCTTC	CASSRPDYNEQFF	TRBV7-2	NA	many	TRBJ2-1
TGTGCCAGCAGTTTCTCGGGGGGTAAGGCTTTCTTT	CASSFSGGKAFF	TRBV27	NA	many	TRBJ1-1
TGTGCCACCAGCAGAGATAGTTCACCCCTCCACTTT	CATSRDSSPLHF	TRBV15	NA	NA	TRBJ1-6
TGTGCCAGCAGTGATAGTACAGGGGGCAAGGCAGATACGCAGTATTTT	CASSDSTGGKADTQYF	TRBV3-1	TRBD1	many	TRBJ2-3
TGTGCCAGCAGCCCGACCTTTGGTGGTGGGCCCGGAAAACTGTTTTTT	CASSPTFGGGPGKLFF	TRBV5-6	NA	NA	TRBJ1-4
TGTGCCAGTAGCACCTCGGAGACAGGCCTTACTAACTATGGCTACACCTTC	CASSTSETGLTNYGYTF	TRBV19	NA	NA	TRBJ1-2
TGTGCCAGCAGCCCCTACGCGGCAGACACTGAAGCTTTCTTT	CASSPYAADTEAFF	TRBV4-2	NA	many	TRBJ1-1
TGCAGTGCCGCCGGGGTACCCAATGAAAAACTGTTTTTT	CSAAGVPNEKLFF	TRBV20-1	NA	once	TRBJ1-4
TGTGCCAGCAGTGAATGGGAGGTCTCCTATAATTCACCCCTCCACTTT	CASSEWEVSYNSPLHF	TRBV25-1	NA	NA	TRBJ1-6